This T cell receptor beta chain is from a study of regulatory T cells in long-lasting Graves disease. Libraries of TCR beta came from iRepertoire HTBI primers plus Arm-PCR of CDR3 regions. TCRdb ran MiXCR on the multiplex PCR reads and lists one entry per CDR3 protein. Here the sample spans about 620,000 distinct CDR3 sequences, 16% being singletons. The CDR3 consists of 16 residues. CDR1 and CDR2 from the germline V gene are LGHDT and YNNKEL (reference sequence). V gave up 4 bases and J gave up 6 bases; unmatched junction bases: 15. In this sample, this clonotype turned up a few times. What it recognizes is unknown. As for time point: newly diagnosed GD, antithyroid drugs for less than 3 months. The authors made the TCR library using RNA they extracted from PBMCs. Whole-study results and caveats: The researchers studied only peripheral blood, not thyroid tissue.

The same sample was also studied in work on T cells in Graves' hyperthyroidism and ophthalmopathy. That investigation notes: No progression to ophthalmopathy during 18 months of follow-up defined stable disease. Peripheral blood also featured most of the thyroid clonotypes expanded above 0.001. A model built on 13 V-J features separated ophthalmopathy from stable hyperthyroidism.

The sequences come from peripheral blood mononuclear cells (PBMCs), collected at new diagnosis, from a patient treated with antithyroid drugs. The sequence came from a woman aged 25 to 39 with Graves disease. This sequence joins TRBV3-1 and TRBJ2-7; 7 nucleotides line up with TRBD2. The CDR3 coding sequence is TGTGCCAGCAGCCCTCGCGCGGCTAGCGGAGCTGGCGAGCAGTACTTC. As protein: CASSPRAASGAGEQYF.